These 5 T cell receptor beta chains were sequenced from one sample in a study of pediatric ulcerative colitis (dated by TCRdb to between 2018 and 2021). Library preparation employed the immunoSEQ multiplex PCR assay. Sourced from immuneACCESS, this table was stored by TCRdb with only in-frame sequences that have V and J called. A share of the clones is absent; for the studies checked, an unresolved V gene accounts for under half, and the remainder has no known explanation. The sample table lists around 4,700 clones, around 90% of them with a count of one. In total, the top ten clones hold 1.1% of the sample. The sequencing sample was made of blood. The receptors stem from a boy aged 5-17 years who was a control in a study of pediatric ulcerative colitis.

The genes are TRBV7-6 and TRBJ2-1; no clear D. The CDR3 spans 12 residues. V was cut by 5 bases and J by 3 bases, with 5 bases left in between. The germline V gene encodes CDR1 SGHVS and CDR2 FNYEAQ. As DNA, the CDR3 is TGTGCCAGCAGCCCGCACTACAATGAGCAGTTCTTC. Its translation is CASSPHYNEQFF.

The gene calls are TRBV2 and TRBJ2-7; the D gene is possibly TRBD2 (6 bases). CDR1 is SNHLY and CDR2 is FYNNEI in the germline V gene. V shed 3 bases and J shed 4 bases, with 7 bases lying between them. This CDR3 is built from 12 residues. The CDR3 DNA follows: TGTGCCAGCAGTGAGGCGGGGTACGAGCAGTACGTC. This translates into CASSEAGYEQYV.

The V and J genes are TRBV19 and TRBJ1-3; TRBD1 aligns across 7 bases. Per germline, CDR1 LNHDA and CDR2 SQIVND (reference sequence). J lost 3 bases, V lost 7 bases, and 6 bases had no gene match. The CDR3 loop spans 14 amino acids. CDR3 residues: CASTIRGGGNTIYF. CDR3 DNA sequence: TGTGCCAGTACCATCAGGGGGGGTGGAAACACCATATATTTT.

The chain uses TRBV12-5 and TRBJ1-1; no clear D gene. This CDR3 comprises 18 residues. V was pared by 0 bases and J by 4 bases, with 21 bases between. Per the germline V gene, CDR1 is LGHNT and CDR2 is FRNRAP. CDR3: CASGLVLGREGWCTEAFF. CDR3 in DNA: TGTGCTAGTGGTTTGGTTCTGGGGAGGGAAGGTTGGTGCACTGAAGCTTTCTTT. Full variable domain (missing parts from reference TRBV12-5 and TRBJ1-1): DARVTQTPRHKVTEMGQEVTMRCQPILGHNTVFWYRQTMMQGLELLAYFRNRAPLDDSGMPKDRFSAEMPDATLATLKIQPSEPRDSAVYFCASGLVLGREGWCTEAFFGQGTRLTVV.

The chain combines TRBV6-1 with TRBJ1-2; D call uncertain. Germline lookup yields CDR1 MNHNS and CDR2 SASEGT. The CDR3 consists of 14 residues. Trimming shortened V by 7 bases and J by 0 bases, and 12 bases separated the two germline ends. The CDR3 spells CASTDGGANYGYTF. DNA for the CDR3: TGTGCCAGCACGGATGGCGGAGCTAACTATGGCTACACCTTC.